Sequencing of this TCR beta chain was carried out in a study of shared clonotypes between healthy human individuals. Repertoires were generated with immunoSEQ multiplex PCR, while TCRdb's copy carries only in-frame clones and drops some. The sample holds some 1,100,000 clones, more than 75% seen once. As to this clone: Its specificity is not known.

Per germline, CDR1 SGHRS and CDR2 YFSETQ. V was clipped by 2 bases and J by 3 bases, with 14 bases between them. The CDR3 totals 15 residues. Findings and limits, study-wide: Among donors, clonotype sharing was expected to be affected by sequencing depth. Relative to memory subsets, naive subsets generally showed larger estimated richness.

This receptor was identified in a man between 18 and 29 years old in good health. Some clones in this sample may be carry-over from other donors' samples. Sequenced material: memory CD4+ T cells from PBMCs. Indicated subset: CD45RA-negative fraction. This sequence joins TRBV5-1 and TRBJ1-1; no firm D call. CDR3: CASSLRVGIDTEAFF. DNA of the CDR3: TGCGCCAGCAGCTTAAGGGTTGGGATAGACACTGAAGCTTTCTTT.